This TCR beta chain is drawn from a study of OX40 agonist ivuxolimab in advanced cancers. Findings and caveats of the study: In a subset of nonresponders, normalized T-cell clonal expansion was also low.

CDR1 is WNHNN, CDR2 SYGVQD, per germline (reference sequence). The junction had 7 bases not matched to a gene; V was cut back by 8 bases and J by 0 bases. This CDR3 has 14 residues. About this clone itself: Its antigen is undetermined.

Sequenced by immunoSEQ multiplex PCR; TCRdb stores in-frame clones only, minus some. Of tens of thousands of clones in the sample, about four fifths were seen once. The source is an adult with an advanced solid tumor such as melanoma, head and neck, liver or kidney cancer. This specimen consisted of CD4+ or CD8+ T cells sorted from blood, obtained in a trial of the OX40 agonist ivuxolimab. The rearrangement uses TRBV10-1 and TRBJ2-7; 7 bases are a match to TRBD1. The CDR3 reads CASPYWDSSYEQYF. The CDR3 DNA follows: TGCGCCAGCCCTTATTGGGACAGCTCCTACGAGCAGTACTTC.